These 8 T cell receptor beta chains were sequenced from one sample in a study of blood T cell repertoires in COVID-19. Measured with immunoSEQ multiplex PCR; TCRdb has only the in-frame clones, and not every one. Here the sample spans 200,000 to 300,000 clones, roughly 76% being singletons. The sample taken for sequencing was peripheral blood. Receptor source: an elderly woman with COVID-19, enrolled during active disease.

V and J are TRBV30 and TRBJ1-6; 7 bases agree with TRBD1. Germline assignment: CDR1 GTSNPN and CDR2 SVGIG (reference sequence). V was clipped by 3 bases and J by 7 bases; unmatched bases: 6. The CDR3 is made up of 14 amino acids. The DNA for the CDR3 is TGTGCCTGGAGGACCGGGACAGCAAATTCACCCCTCCACTTT. Its protein is CAWRTGTANSPLHF.

This chain links TRBV30 with TRBJ1-2; D gene ambiguous. The CDR3 runs 13 residues. The germline gives CDR1 GTSNPN, CDR2 SVGIG (reference sequence). V lost 5 bases, J lost 4 bases, and 14 bases lay in between. CDR3 in amino acids: CAWDTRAPYGYTF. The CDR3 nucleotides read TGTGCCTGGGACACCCGAGCGCCCTATGGCTACACCTTC.

The chain recombines TRBV6-5 with TRBJ1-1; 8 positions match TRBD1. Trimming took 7 bases from V and 4 from J; bases not matched to a gene: 11. Germline V lookup: CDR1 MNHEY, CDR2 SVGAGI. The CDR3 contains 15 residues. This chain's CDR3 is CASINRGRGLTEAFF. Here the CDR3 DNA reads TGTGCCAGCATCAACCGTGGCAGGGGGCTCACTGAAGCTTTCTTT.

The chain is built from TRBV7-2 and TRBJ2-2; the D gene is possibly TRBD2 (6 bases). Germline CDR1 and CDR2: SGHTA and FQGNSA. The CDR3 is 15 amino acids. Trimming cost V 5 bases and J 1 base, with 11 bases left between them. CDR3 sequence (DNA): TGTGCCAGCAGCCCTAGGAGGGTGAACACCGGGGAGCTGTTTTTT. It yields the protein CASSPRRVNTGELFF.

The chain carries TRBV6-1 and TRBJ1-5, with a weak D call TRBD1 (6 bases). The germline V and J ends were trimmed by 3 bases and 6 bases, with 15 bases remaining between them. The CDR3 has 15 residues. Germline assignment: CDR1 MNHNS and CDR2 SASEGT. The DNA for the CDR3 is TGTGCCAGCAGTGACCACAGGGCGTCAGGTCAGCCCCAGCATTTT. Translating gives CASSDHRASGQPQHF.

The V call is TRBV11-2, the J call TRBJ1-2; 9 bases align to TRBD1. Per the germline V gene, CDR1 is SGHAT and CDR2 is FQNNGV. V shed 5 bases, J shed 6 bases, and the junction held 4 bases outside the gene matches. The CDR3 covers 13 residues. The CDR3 DNA reads TGTGCCAGCAGCCTGGGACAGGGACATGGCTACACCTTC. Its protein product is CASSLGQGHGYTF.

As DNA, the CDR3 is TGTGCCAGCAGCCCGATGGACAGGCCCTCCTACGAGCAGTACTTC. This sequence encodes CASSPMDRPSYEQYF. This chain joins TRBV7-9 and TRBJ2-7; 7 bases are shared with TRBD1. The CDR3 is made up of 15 amino acids. V was pared by 5 bases and J by 0 bases, with 7 bases of the junction left unmatched. CDR1 and CDR2 from the germline V gene are SEHNR and FQNEAQ (reference sequence).

The J gene is TRBJ1-1, the V gene TRBV19; D not resolved. Germline values: CDR1 LNHDA, CDR2 SQIVND (reference sequence). V was cut by 6 bases and J by 4 bases, with 12 bases left in between. CDR3 size: 13 residues. The CDR3 is CASRPPGSTEAFF. DNA of the CDR3: TGTGCCAGTAGGCCCCCGGGGTCCACTGAAGCTTTCTTT.